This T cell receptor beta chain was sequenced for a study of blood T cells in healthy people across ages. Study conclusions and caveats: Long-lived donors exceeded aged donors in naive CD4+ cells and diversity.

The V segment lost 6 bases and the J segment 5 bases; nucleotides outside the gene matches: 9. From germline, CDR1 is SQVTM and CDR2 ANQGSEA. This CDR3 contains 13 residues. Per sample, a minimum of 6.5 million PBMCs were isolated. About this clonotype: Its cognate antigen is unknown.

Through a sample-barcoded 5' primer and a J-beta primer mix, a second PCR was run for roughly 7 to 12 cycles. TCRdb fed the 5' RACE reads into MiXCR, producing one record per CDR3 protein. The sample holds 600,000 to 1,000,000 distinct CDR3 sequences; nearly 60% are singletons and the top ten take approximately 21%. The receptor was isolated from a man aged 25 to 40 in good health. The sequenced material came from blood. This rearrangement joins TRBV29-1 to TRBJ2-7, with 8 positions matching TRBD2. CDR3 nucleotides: TGCAGCGTCCAGGGTTCGGGGGGGGACGAGCAGTACTTC. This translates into CSVQGSGGDEQYF.